A single sample gave rise to the 10 T cell receptor beta chains below, sequenced in a study of vaccination and CD4 T cells after COVID-19. An Oncomine TCR Beta short-read assay was used to sequence the DNA from cultured CD4+ T cells. A single record per CDR3 protein comes from TCRdb applying MiXCR to the PCR reads. The data show under 20,000 distinct CDR3 sequences, roughly 31% seen once. The sample's treatment: approximately nine-day PBMC culture with coronavirus spike peptide pools or control peptides (ViraFEST assay). Their specific antigens are unknown. The material sequenced was cultured CD4+ T cells from blood. The receptors here all came from a human donor with COVID-19.

V gene TRBV20-1 combines with J gene TRBJ2-5; 7 nucleotides line up with TRBD1. The CDR3 length is 14 residues. V was pared by 0 bases and J by 6 bases, with 7 bases of the junction left unmatched. CDR1 is DFQATT, CDR2 SNEGSKA, per germline (reference sequence). CDR3 DNA sequence: TGCAGTGCTAGAGATTGGGCAGGGGGTCAGACCCAGTACTTC. Its translation: CSARDWAGGQTQYF.

The CDR3 protein is CASSLAGLDPSYEQYF. The CDR3 bases are TGTGCCAGCAGCTTAGCTGGGCTAGACCCCTCCTACGAGCAGTACTTC. The chain carries TRBV7-8 and TRBJ2-7; no clear D gene. The CDR3 spans 16 residues. From germline, CDR1 is SGHVS and CDR2 FQNEAQ. V was cut by 0 bases and J by 0 bases, with 12 bases left in between.

This clonotype showed up just a few times. The chain joins TRBV6-5 to TRBJ1-1; no reliable D call. The germline V and J ends were trimmed by 0 bases and 3 bases, with 11 bases remaining between them. This CDR3 comprises 15 residues. CDR1 and CDR2 (germline): MNHEY, SVGAGI. The CDR3 region has the DNA TGTGCCAGCAGTTACTCGGGCTCCCCGGACACTGAAGCTTTCTTT. Protein: CASSYSGSPDTEAFF.

V usage is TRBV12-3 or TRBV12-4 and J usage is TRBJ1-2; D unresolved. The V end lost 4 bases, the J end lost 5 bases, and 8 bases lay between the germline ends. The CDR3 sequence is 12 residues long. The CDR3 reads CASSWGRYGYTF. The CDR3 nucleotides read TGTGCCAGCAGTTGGGGAAGGTATGGCTACACCTTC.

This clonotype was found a few times. The chain has TRBV20-1 and TRBJ1-3, with TRBD1 matching 9 bases. V lost 0 bases to trimming and J lost 0 bases; unmatched junction nucleotides: 12. This CDR3 has 19 amino acids. Germline lookup yields CDR1 DFQATT and CDR2 SNEGSKA (reference sequence). For the CDR3, the DNA is TGCAGTGCTAGAGATCCTAACACAGGGGGCTTATCCTCTGGAAACACCATATATTTT. It translates to CSARDPNTGGLSSGNTIYF.

This clonotype was observed a few times. J is TRBJ1-2 and V is TRBV24-1, with D hard to call. CDR1 is KGHDR, CDR2 SFDVKD, per germline. Trimming removed 0 bases at V and 9 bases at J, with 7 bases between. The CDR3 is 12 amino acids. The CDR3, as DNA: TGTGCCACCAGTGATTTGGCGGAGCGCTACACCTTC. Protein sequence: CATSDLAERYTF.

The chain employs TRBV19 and TRBJ1-1; D might be TRBD1 (5 bases). Deletions cut 6 bases from V and 5 bases from J, with 10 bases between. Germline V gives CDR1 LNHDA, CDR2 SQIVND (reference sequence). The CDR3 contains 12 residues. The CDR3 loop is CASSLQETEAFF. DNA for the CDR3: TGTGCCAGTAGCCTACAGGAGACTGAAGCTTTCTTT.

The sample holds a few counts of this clonotype. The V gene is TRBV12-3 or TRBV12-4, the J gene TRBJ1-6; maybe TRBD1 (5 bases). Between the trimmed V and J ends, which lost 10 bases and 7 bases, there was a span of 11 bases. This CDR3 region has 12 residues. CDR3 sequence reads: CATATGNSPLHF. The DNA of the CDR3 is TGTGCCACAGCTACAGGCAATTCACCCCTCCACTTT.

The chain couples TRBV20-1 to TRBJ1-5; a weak D match, TRBD1 (6 bases). The CDR3 runs to 13 residues. Germline V gene sequence: CDR1 DFQATT, CDR2 SNEGSKA (reference sequence). V was shortened by 6 bases and J by 3 bases, with 12 bases between the two germline ends. Here the CDR3 reads CSAVDSLNQPQHF. CDR3 in DNA: TGCAGTGCCGTGGACAGCCTCAATCAGCCCCAGCATTTT.

The chain joins TRBV5-1 to TRBJ1-1; 10 bases align to TRBD1. CDR1 is SGHRS, CDR2 YFSETQ, per germline. After removal of 2 bases from V and 0 bases from J, the junction contained 4 bases not matched to a gene. The CDR3 has 16 amino acids. The CDR3 sequence is CASSLGTGVMNTEAFF. The CDR3, as DNA: TGCGCCAGCAGCTTAGGGACAGGGGTCATGAACACTGAAGCTTTCTTT.